This TCR beta chain was sequenced during a study of healthy donors' naive CD4 and CD8 T cells. General study results and limits: CDR3 charge plus V and J genes appeared to account for approximately 13% of CD4/CD8 variance. Most V and J genes were reportedly biased between naive CD4+ and CD8+ cells.

Worth noting for this clonotype: Its cognate antigen is unknown.

Starting from around 470 ng of total RNA, TCR libraries were made with linear amplification. MiXCR, run by TCRdb on the reads, gives a single entry per CDR3 protein. There are 180,000 or so distinct CDR3 sequences in the sample; around three quarters occur only once, and about 2.1% lies in the top ten. Germline V gives CDR1 SQVTM, CDR2 ANQGSEA. The CDR3 loop spans 14 amino acids. The V and J ends lost 4 bases and 7 bases, in that order; junction bases with no gene match: 13. The sequencing input was naive CD4+ and CD8+ T cells sorted from blood, pooled from several donors. The TCR comes from a pool of human donors in good health; the sample pools cells from several healthy donors. The chain links TRBV29-1 to TRBJ2-7, with TRBD1 identical over 7 bases. In DNA, the CDR3 is TGCAGCGTTGGACAGGGTAAGCCACTACGAGAGCAGTACTTC. Protein: CSVGQGKPLREQYF.